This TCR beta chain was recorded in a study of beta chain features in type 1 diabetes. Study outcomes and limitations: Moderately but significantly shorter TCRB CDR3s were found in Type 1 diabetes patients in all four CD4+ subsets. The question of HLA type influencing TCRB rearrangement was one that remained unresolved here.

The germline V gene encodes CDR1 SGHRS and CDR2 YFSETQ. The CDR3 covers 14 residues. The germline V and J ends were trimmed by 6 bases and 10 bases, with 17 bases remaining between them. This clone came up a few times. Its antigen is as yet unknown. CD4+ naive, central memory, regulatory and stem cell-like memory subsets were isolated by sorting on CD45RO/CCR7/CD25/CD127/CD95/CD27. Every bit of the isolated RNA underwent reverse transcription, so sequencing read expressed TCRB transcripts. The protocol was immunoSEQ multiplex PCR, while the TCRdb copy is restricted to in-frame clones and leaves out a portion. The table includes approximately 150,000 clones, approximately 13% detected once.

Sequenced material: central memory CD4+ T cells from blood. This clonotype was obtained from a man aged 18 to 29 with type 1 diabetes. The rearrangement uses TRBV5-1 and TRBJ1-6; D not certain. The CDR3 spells CASKLGQTESPLHF. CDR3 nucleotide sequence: TGCGCCAGCAAGCTAGGCCAGACGGAATCACCCCTCCACTTT.